The next 22 T cell receptor beta chains were all read from a single sample in a study of CD8 T cells in ankylosing spondylitis. In TCRdb, the 5' RACE reads were re-called with MiXCR into one record per CDR3 protein. The table has under 300,000 distinct CDR3 sequences, around 10% seen once; the top ten hold around 7%. Sequencing used blood, either unsorted or a sorted T cell fraction (not recorded which). The origin of the receptors is a male donor with ankylosing spondylitis or in good health (not recorded which).

This clonotype appeared many times. The chain uses TRBV20-1 and TRBJ1-5; D is perhaps TRBD1 (5 bases). Trimming left V 1 base short and J 9 bases short, with 10 bases between. Germline CDR1 and CDR2: DFQATT and SNEGSKA (reference sequence). The CDR3 is 12 residues long. CDR3 sequence: CSARGGDGPQHF. In nucleotides, the CDR3 is TGCAGTGCTAGAGGGGGGGATGGGCCCCAGCATTTT.

In its sample, this clonotype was seen a few times. V is TRBV5-1 and J is TRBJ1-2; possibly TRBD1 for D (6 bases). Germline V lookup: CDR1 SGHRS, CDR2 YFSETQ. Trimming removed 5 bases at V and 4 bases at J, with 15 bases between. The CDR3 is 14 amino acids. The CDR3 sequence: CASRLRDNRYGYTF. Written as DNA, the CDR3 is TGCGCCAGCAGGCTCCGGGACAATCGCTATGGCTACACCTTC.

The chain links TRBV7-2 to TRBJ1-1; D not certain. The CDR3 sequence is 14 residues long. Between the trimmed V and J ends, which lost 1 base and 4 bases, there was a span of 10 bases. Germline CDR1 SGHTA, CDR2 FQGNSA. CDR3 region: CASSLDLRGTEAFF. In DNA form, the CDR3 reads TGTGCCAGCAGCTTAGATCTGAGAGGCACTGAAGCTTTCTTT.

This clonotype was recorded at least ten times. This chain's CDR3 is CASSKAGGTEAFF. As DNA, the CDR3 is TGTGCCAGCAGCAAAGCGGGGGGCACTGAAGCTTTCTTT. V is TRBV12-3 or TRBV12-4 and J is TRBJ1-1; D might be TRBD1 (5 bases). Trimming took 6 bases from V and 4 from J, leaving 12 bases between them. The CDR3 is 13 residues long.

The J gene is TRBJ2-1, the V gene TRBV5-5; D is ambiguous. Germline-derived CDR1 and CDR2 are SGHKS and YYEKEE (reference sequence). The CDR3 is made up of 15 amino acids. V lost 2 bases to trimming and J lost 5 bases, with 14 bases between them. CDR3 protein: CASSFRDIFDNEQFF. As DNA, the CDR3 is TGTGCCAGCAGCTTCCGAGACATTTTCGACAATGAGCAGTTCTTC.

This clonotype was detected many times. The rearrangement links TRBV4-1 to TRBJ2-1; TRBD1 aligns across 10 bases. Per the germline V gene, CDR1 is MGHRA and CDR2 is YSYEKL. The junction had 13 bases not matched to a gene; V was cut back by 3 bases and J by 8 bases. The CDR3 consists of 17 residues. The CDR3 sequence: CASSHSRRDRGRYEQFF. Written as DNA, the CDR3 is TGCGCCAGCAGCCATTCCCGGAGGGACAGGGGCAGGTATGAGCAGTTCTTC.

The table lists this clonotype with a count of one. The chain has TRBV20-1 and TRBJ2-2; D ambiguous. The length of the CDR3 is 13 residues. Looked up from germline, CDR1 is DFQATT and CDR2 is SNEGSKA (reference sequence). Trimming stripped 3 bases from V and 5 bases from J, with 10 bases between. The CDR3 region has the DNA TGCAGTGCTAGGGGCAGAGAGACCGGGGAGCTGTTTTTT. Its protein is CSARGRETGELFF.

This clonotype has a handful of counts. V and J are TRBV11-2 and TRBJ1-3; D remains unclear. The germline V gene has CDR1 SGHAT and CDR2 FQNNGV. Trimming took 1 base from V and 8 from J, leaving 6 bases between them. The CDR3 runs to 12 residues. CDR3 DNA sequence: TGTGCCAGCAGCTTAGGGGTTCACACCATATATTTT. Its translation: CASSLGVHTIYF. Based on the CDR3 plus reference TRBV11-2 and TRBJ1-3, the full variable domain is EAGVAQSPRYKIIEKRQSVAFWCNPISGHATLYWYQQILGQGPKLLIQFQNNGVVDDSQLPKDRFSAERLKGVDSTLKIQPAKLEDSAVYLCASSLGVHTIYFGEGSWLTVV.

This clonotype appeared many times. This chain joins TRBV27 and TRBJ1-2, with a tentative D call TRBD1 (5 bases). Trimming left V 3 bases short and J 3 bases short, with 17 bases between. Germline assignment: CDR1 MNHEY and CDR2 SMNVEV (reference sequence). This CDR3 spans 16 amino acids. CDR3 loop: CASSFGAATSYYGYTF. Written as DNA, the CDR3 is TGTGCCAGCAGTTTTGGGGCAGCCACTTCTTACTATGGCTACACCTTC.

This clonotype was recorded many times. This sequence joins TRBV20-1 and TRBJ1-1; D is possibly TRBD1 (5 bases). The germline V gene encodes CDR1 DFQATT and CDR2 SNEGSKA (reference sequence). The V gene lost 6 bases and the J gene lost 3 bases, with 17 bases spanning the gap. CDR3 size: 14 residues. The chain's CDR3 is CSAPVRAGDTEAFF. The CDR3 coding sequence is TGCAGTGCCCCCGTTCGGGCGGGGGACACTGAAGCTTTCTTT.

At least ten counts were recorded for this clonotype. The chain links TRBV5-1 to TRBJ1-2, with 7 bases lining up with TRBD1. This CDR3 has 15 residues. With 4 bases clipped from V and 7 bases from J, the junction kept 13 bases outside the gene matches. CDR1 is SGHRS and CDR2 is YFSETQ in the germline V gene. This CDR3 reads CASSPTTGAVSGYTF. The CDR3 region has the DNA TGCGCCAGCAGCCCAACTACAGGGGCGGTCAGTGGCTACACCTTC.

Written as DNA, the CDR3 is TGTGCCAGCAGTGAAGGACAGGGGAGACACGAGCAGTACTTC. Its protein is CASSEGQGRHEQYF. The V gene is TRBV2, the J gene TRBJ2-7, with 8 positions matching TRBD1. The CDR3 has 14 residues. In germline, CDR1 is SNHLY, CDR2 FYNNEI. With V trimmed by 1 base and J by 5 bases, 4 bases remained unmatched.

CDR3: CASSVAGGETQYF. DNA for the CDR3: TGTGCCAGCAGTGTCGCGGGGGGGGAGACCCAGTACTTC. This chain joins TRBV9 and TRBJ2-5; 9 nucleotides align to TRBD2. The V segment lost 5 bases and the J segment 5 bases; nucleotides outside the gene matches: 4. This CDR3 is built from 13 residues. Germline CDR1 reads SGDLS; CDR2 reads YYNGEE.

This clonotype was seen ten or more times. CDR3 sequence: CASSSASGTDTQYF. CDR3 nucleotides: TGTGCCAGCAGCTCCGCCTCGGGCACAGATACGCAGTATTTT. The gene calls are TRBV7-6 and TRBJ2-3; no firm D call. V gave up 4 bases and J gave up 1 base, with 9 bases separating them. This CDR3 has 14 residues. The V gene's germline CDR1 is SGHVS and CDR2 FNYEAQ. The full variable domain, with the rest looked up from reference TRBV7-6 and TRBJ2-3, is GAGVSQSPRYKVTKRGQDVALRCDPISGHVSLYWYRQALGQGPEFLTYFNYEAQQDKSGLPNDRFSAERPEGSISTLTIQRTEQRDSAMYRCASSSASGTDTQYFGPGTRLTVL.

This clonotype occurred many times. The chain employs TRBV2 and TRBJ1-5, with 8 bases fitting TRBD1. Germline V CDR1 and CDR2: SNHLY, FYNNEI. Trimming took 6 bases from V and 2 from J; bases not matched to a gene: 3. This CDR3 comprises 14 residues. The CDR3 reads CASSGQGGNQPQHF. In DNA, the CDR3 is TGTGCCAGCAGCGGACAGGGAGGCAATCAGCCCCAGCATTTT.

This clonotype was counted ten times or more. The chain recombines TRBV3-1 with TRBJ2-5; D tentatively fits TRBD1 or TRBD2 (5 bases each). Germline V gene data show CDR1 as LGHDT and CDR2 as YNNKEL (reference sequence). This CDR3 is built from 16 residues. V was shortened by 4 bases and J by 3 bases, with 18 bases between the two germline ends. CDR3 nucleotides: TGTGCCAGCAGCCCTCAGTGGGGGACCGGTGAAGAGACCCAGTACTTC. Its translation is CASSPQWGTGEETQYF.

This chain joins TRBV20-1 and TRBJ2-7, with TRBD2 identical over 10 bases. The CDR3 totals 15 residues. After removal of 1 base from V and 6 bases from J, the junction contained 9 bases not matched to a gene. Germline V gene sequence: CDR1 DFQATT, CDR2 SNEGSKA (reference sequence). The CDR3 bases are TGCAGTGCTAGAGCACTAGCGGGGCCCGTGGGCGAGCAGTACTTC. The encoded protein is CSARALAGPVGEQYF.

In this sample, this clonotype turned up a few times. This chain joins TRBV28 and TRBJ2-7; possible D gene TRBD2, 6 bases. Germline values: CDR1 MDHEN, CDR2 SYDVKM. The CDR3 totals 16 residues. The V and J ends lost 1 base and 0 bases respectively, with 13 bases between them. CDR3: CASSLSGGESSYEQYF. CDR3 DNA sequence: TGTGCCAGCAGTTTATCGGGCGGGGAAAGCTCCTACGAGCAGTACTTC.

This clonotype was seen many times. V usage is TRBV24-1 and J usage is TRBJ2-6; 7 bases map to TRBD1. V shed 5 bases and J 1 base; nucleotides not matched to a gene: 7. The germline gives CDR1 KGHDR, CDR2 SFDVKD. The CDR3 totals 17 residues. CDR3 bases: TGTGCCACCAGTGGCCTGGACAGGACTTCTGGGGCCAACGTCCTGACTTTC. Its protein is CATSGLDRTSGANVLTF.

This clonotype was counted between two and nine times. The rearrangement links TRBV12-5 to TRBJ2-1, with 12 bases matching TRBD2. This CDR3 region has 15 residues. The germline V gene has CDR1 LGHNT and CDR2 FRNRAP. After removal of 1 base from V and 7 bases from J, the junction contained 2 bases not matched to a gene. The CDR3 sequence: CASGLATSGRNEQFF. As DNA, the CDR3 is TGTGCTAGTGGTTTGGCGACTAGCGGGAGAAATGAGCAGTTCTTC.

This clonotype has a count of ten or more. The V gene is TRBV12-3 or TRBV12-4, the J gene TRBJ2-1, with 12 nucleotides matching TRBD2. This CDR3 is built from 15 residues. V gave up 7 bases and J gave up 6 bases; unmatched junction bases: 7. CDR3 residues: CASNPLAGGRNEQFF. Here the CDR3 DNA reads TGTGCCAGCAACCCCCTAGCGGGGGGGCGCAATGAGCAGTTCTTC.

This clonotype was seen repeatedly, ten times or more. The chain employs TRBV12-3 or TRBV12-4 and TRBJ1-1; maybe TRBD1 (6 bases). This CDR3 is 14 amino acids long. The V end lost 6 bases, the J end lost 4 bases, and 15 bases lay between the germline ends. The CDR3 reads CASSHRGRGTEAFF. Here the CDR3 DNA reads TGTGCCAGCAGCCACCGGGGGCGAGGCACTGAAGCTTTCTTT.